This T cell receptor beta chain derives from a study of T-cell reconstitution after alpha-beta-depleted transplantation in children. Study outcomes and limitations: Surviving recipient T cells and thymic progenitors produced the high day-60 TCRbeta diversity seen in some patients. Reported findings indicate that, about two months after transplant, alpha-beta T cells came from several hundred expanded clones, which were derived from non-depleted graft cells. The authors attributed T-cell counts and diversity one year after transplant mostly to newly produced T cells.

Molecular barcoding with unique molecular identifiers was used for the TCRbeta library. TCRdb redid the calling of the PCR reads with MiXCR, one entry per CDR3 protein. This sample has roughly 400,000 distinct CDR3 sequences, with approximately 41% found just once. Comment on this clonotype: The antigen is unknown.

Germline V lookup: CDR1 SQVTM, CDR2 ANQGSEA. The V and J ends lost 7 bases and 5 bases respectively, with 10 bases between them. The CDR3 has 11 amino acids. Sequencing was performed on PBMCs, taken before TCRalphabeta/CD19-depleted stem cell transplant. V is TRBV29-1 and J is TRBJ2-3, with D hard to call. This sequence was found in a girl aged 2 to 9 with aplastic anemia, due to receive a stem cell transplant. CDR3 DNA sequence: TGCAGCGCCGCAAGGGTAGATACGCAGTATTTT. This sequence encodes CSAARVDTQYF.